These T cell receptor beta chains were read from a single sample in a study of CD8 T cells in ankylosing spondylitis. TCRdb reprocessed the 5' RACE reads with MiXCR, giving one entry per CDR3 protein. The table shows under 7,500 distinct CDR3 sequences, with roughly 2.9% occurring only once. Sequenced material: blood, either unsorted or a sorted T cell fraction (not recorded which). The source is a female donor with ankylosing spondylitis or in good health (not recorded which). Both conserved end residues are part of each CDR3. The D gene is left open where the match is weak. The size field is filled for only some rows; it gives once, few, many or a size class.

clone size,V gene,J gene,D gene,CDR3 length,CDR3 protein,CDR3 DNA
many,TRBV9,TRBJ2-7,TRBD2,18,CASSVGLAEPESSYEQYF,TGTGCCAGCAGCGTAGGACTAGCGGAGCCTGAAAGCTCCTACGAGCAGTACTTC
many,TRBV9,TRBJ2-1,TRBD2,14,CASSGGGSYNEQFF,TGTGCCAGCTCGGGCGGGGGTTCCTACAATGAGCAGTTCTTC
many,TRBV9,TRBJ2-6,.,14,CASSVSSGANVLTF,TGTGCCAGCAGCGTAAGCTCTGGGGCCAACGTCCTGACTTTC
many,TRBV9,TRBJ1-1,.,13,CASSVEVNTEAFF,TGTGCCAGCAGCGTAGAAGTGAACACTGAAGCTTTCTTT
.,TRBV9,TRBJ2-3,.,15,CASSVVNRETDTQYF,TGTGCCAGCAGCGTAGTGAACAGGGAAACAGATACGCAGTATTTT
many,TRBV9,TRBJ1-6,.,16,CASSVGTPNSGSPLHF,TGTGCCAGCAGCGTCGGGACTCCTAATTCCGGGTCACCCCTCCACTTT
many,TRBV9,TRBJ1-2,TRBD1,15,CASSPGTGGIYGYTF,TGTGCCAGCAGCCCCGGGACAGGGGGAATCTATGGCTACACCTTC
many,TRBV9,TRBJ1-4,.,14,CASSVGGGNEKLFF,TGTGCCAGCAGCGTAGGAGGGGGTAATGAAAAACTGTTTTTT
large,TRBV9,TRBJ2-3,TRBD2,14,CASSASGSTDTQYF,TGTGCCAGCAGCGCTAGCGGAAGCACAGATACGCAGTATTTT
many,TRBV9,TRBJ2-7,.,16,CASSVGGSLRSYEQYF,TGTGCCAGCAGCGTAGGGGGTAGCCTACGCTCCTACGAGCAGTACTTC
many,TRBV9,TRBJ1-3,.,14,CASSVAASGNTIYF,TGTGCCAGCAGCGTAGCGGCCTCTGGAAACACCATATATTTT
many,TRBV9,TRBJ1-1,.,14,CASSAYRENTEAFF,TGTGCCAGCAGCGCGTACAGGGAAAACACTGAAGCTTTCTTT
many,TRBV9,TRBJ1-4,.,15,CASSVEGHRNEKLFF,TGTGCCAGCAGCGTAGAGGGACACCGTAATGAAAAACTGTTTTTT
many,TRBV9,TRBJ2-1,.,14,CASSGREAPYEQFF,TGTGCCAGCAGCGGTAGGGAGGCTCCATATGAGCAGTTCTTC
medium-sized,TRBV9,TRBJ2-7,TRBD2,13,CASSPSGGYEQYF,TGTGCCAGCAGCCCCAGCGGGGGCTACGAGCAGTACTTC
many,TRBV9,TRBJ1-6,.,15,CASSGHRTENSPLHF,TGTGCCAGCAGCGGACATCGGACAGAGAATTCACCCCTCCACTTT
many,TRBV9,TRBJ2-3,TRBD2,16,CASSLRTSGGTDTQYF,TGTGCCAGCAGCCTTAGGACTAGCGGGGGCACAGATACGCAGTATTTT
many,TRBV9,TRBJ2-3,TRBD2,15,CASSLGLAEADTQYF,TGTGCCAGCAGCTTAGGACTAGCGGAGGCAGATACGCAGTATTTT
many,TRBV9,TRBJ2-1,.,13,CASSVASDNEQFF,TGTGCCAGCAGCGTAGCCAGTGACAATGAGCAGTTCTTC
many,TRBV9,TRBJ2-2,.,14,CASSVEINTGELFF,TGTGCCAGCAGCGTCGAGATAAACACCGGGGAGCTGTTTTTT
many,TRBV9,TRBJ2-1,TRBD2,15,CASSGSGWGGNEQFF,TGTGCCAGCAGCGGTAGCGGTTGGGGAGGGAATGAGCAGTTCTTC
many,TRBV9,TRBJ2-7,TRBD2,15,CASSVLGTSGGEQYF,TGTGCCAGCAGCGTATTAGGGACTAGCGGGGGAGAGCAGTACTTC
many,TRBV9,TRBJ2-7,.,16,CASSPEGRAGAYEQYF,TGTGCCAGCAGCCCCGAGGGACGGGCAGGCGCCTACGAGCAGTACTTC
many,TRBV9,TRBJ2-1,.,15,CASSVARGPNNEQFF,TGTGCCAGCAGCGTAGCCCGAGGACCCAACAATGAGCAGTTCTTC
many,TRBV9,TRBJ2-7,TRBD2,14,CASSAGLAAYEQYF,TGTGCCAGCAGCGCGGGACTAGCGGCCTACGAGCAGTACTTC